The 10 T cell receptor beta chains below were found in one sample sequenced in a study of T cell changes during pregnancy in multiple sclerosis. TCRdb's table, derived via immunoSEQ multiplex PCR, lists solely in-frame clones and lacks some. Of around 65,000 clones listed, 88% were seen once; the top ten hold under 2%. Material: peripheral blood, obtained in the first trimester of pregnancy. These receptors all come from a female donor with multiple sclerosis, enrolled in a pregnancy study.

The CDR3: CASSQFGGENTEAFF. The CDR3 bases are TGTGCCAGCAGCCAATTCGGAGGGGAGAACACTGAAGCTTTCTTT. The chain combines TRBV14 with TRBJ1-1; D is possibly TRBD1 (5 bases). The CDR3 extends over 15 amino acids. Germline CDR1 and CDR2: SGHDN and FVKESK. V lost 2 bases to trimming and J lost 1 base, with 11 bases between them.

The V and J genes are TRBV10-3 and TRBJ2-3; weak D call: TRBD2 (6 bases). The CDR3 has 15 residues. The germline V gene encodes CDR1 ENHRY and CDR2 SYGVKD. Trimming left V 0 bases short and J 7 bases short, with 14 bases between. The CDR3 nucleotides read TGTGCCATCAGTGAGTCATCGGGAGTAATAAATACGCAGTATTTT. Translation gives CAISESSGVINTQYF.

This rearrangement joins TRBV9 to TRBJ2-3; TRBD1 might be the D (5 bases). The CDR3 is 12 residues long. Germline loops: CDR1 SGDLS, CDR2 YYNGEE. V lost 4 bases and J 3 bases, leaving 6 bases between the germline ends. This CDR3 reads CASSPGTDTQYF. DNA for the CDR3: TGTGCCAGCAGCCCAGGGACAGATACGCAGTATTTT. The variable domain in full, completed from reference TRBV9 and TRBJ2-3, reads DSGVTQTPKHLITATGQRVTLRCSPRSGDLSVYWYQQSLDQGLQFLIQYYNGEERAKGNILERFSAQQFPDLHSELNLSSLELGDSALYFCASSPGTDTQYFGPGTRLTVL.

The chain couples TRBV5-1 to TRBJ1-5; 7 positions agree with TRBD1. The germline V gene has CDR1 SGHRS and CDR2 YFSETQ. CDR3 length: 16 residues. J lost 5 bases, V lost 3 bases, and 11 bases had no gene match. The chain's CDR3 is CASSSPPGQKYQPQHF. In nucleotides, the CDR3 is TGCGCCAGCAGCTCCCCTCCGGGACAGAAGTATCAGCCCCAGCATTTT.

This clone showed up just once. The chain joins TRBV4-3 to TRBJ2-3; the D gene is possibly TRBD1 (5 bases). The V gene's germline CDR1 is LGHNA and CDR2 YSLEER. Deletions cut 8 bases from V and 3 bases from J, with 12 bases between. The CDR3 is 13 residues long. The DNA of the CDR3 is TGCGCCAGCGGGGCCCGGCTAACAGATACGCAGTATTTT. This codes for CASGARLTDTQYF.

The chain has TRBV10-3 and TRBJ1-4; D perhaps matches TRBD1 (6 bases). Germline values: CDR1 ENHRY, CDR2 SYGVKD. V was clipped by 10 bases and J by 0 bases, with 18 bases between them. This CDR3 is built from 16 residues. As DNA, the CDR3 is TGTGCCAGCAATACAGGGCCAAGTGCAACTAATGAAAAACTGTTTTTT. The encoded protein is CASNTGPSATNEKLFF.

This clone was observed a single time. The genes are TRBV5-1 and TRBJ2-7; 7 nucleotides match TRBD1. V gave up 0 bases and J gave up 3 bases; unmatched junction bases: 12. The CDR3 sequence is 17 residues long. Germline lookup yields CDR1 SGHRS and CDR2 YFSETQ. The CDR3 region has the DNA TGCGCCAGCAGCTTGGTGGGGTTGGGACAGTACGACTACGAGCAGTACTTC. Amino acids: CASSLVGLGQYDYEQYF.

The V call is TRBV9, the J call TRBJ2-1; 10 bases map to TRBD2. The CDR3 sequence is 16 residues long. Trimming at V came to 2 bases and at J to 7 bases, leaving 9 bases not matched to a gene. The germline gives CDR1 SGDLS, CDR2 YYNGEE. CDR3 in DNA: TGTGCCAGCAGCGTGTACGCTAGCGGGAGTTTGAATGAGCAGTTCTTC. This encodes CASSVYASGSLNEQFF.

This clone was picked up one time. This sequence joins TRBV27 and TRBJ2-7, with 15 bases aligning to TRBD2. The ends lost 2 bases at V and 4 bases at J; junction bases unmatched: 6. In germline, CDR1 is MNHEY, CDR2 SMNVEV (reference sequence). CDR3 length: 17 residues. CDR3 protein: CASSLQGLAGGFYEQYF. CDR3 nucleotides: TGTGCCAGCAGTTTACAGGGACTAGCGGGAGGTTTTTACGAGCAGTACTTC.

CDR3 coding DNA: TGTGCCAGTAGCGGGGAATTGCTTCAAGAGACCCAGTACTTC. Its translation is CASSGELLQETQYF. This chain connects TRBV19 to TRBJ2-5; possible D gene TRBD2, 5 bases. V was clipped by 6 bases and J by 2 bases, with 13 bases between them. The germline CDR1 and CDR2 sequences are LNHDA and SQIVND (reference sequence). The CDR3 runs to 14 residues.